These 27 T cell receptor beta chains share one sample of origin, sequenced in a study of T cell changes during pregnancy in multiple sclerosis. Assay: immunoSEQ multiplex PCR; the TCRdb copy retains only in-frame clones and omits some. The sample contains approximately 20,000 clones, roughly 85% of which appear only once. Sequencing was performed on CD8+ T cells from peripheral blood mononuclear cells, taken in the third trimester of pregnancy. The receptor set was obtained from a female donor in good health, enrolled as a control in a pregnancy study.

V and J are TRBV19 and TRBJ2-1; TRBD2 matches at 9 bases. V lost 7 bases, J lost 7 bases, and 8 bases stayed unmatched. Germline CDR1 LNHDA, CDR2 SQIVND (reference sequence). CDR3 size: 14 residues. The CDR3 is CASKRLAGRNEQFF. CDR3 in DNA: TGTGCCAGTAAGCGGCTAGCGGGGCGGAATGAGCAGTTCTTC.

In this sample, this clone turned up once. The chain carries TRBV9 and TRBJ2-1; 8 bases line up with TRBD2. V lost 4 bases to trimming and J lost 5 bases; unmatched junction nucleotides: 8. The germline gives CDR1 SGDLS, CDR2 YYNGEE. This CDR3 region has 15 residues. The CDR3 spells CASSLTSGGNNEQFF. DNA of the CDR3: TGTGCCAGCAGCCTAACGAGCGGGGGAAACAATGAGCAGTTCTTC.

This chain uses TRBV13 with TRBJ2-1; D possibly corresponds to TRBD2 (5 bases). The length of the CDR3 is 13 residues. Trimming removed 2 bases from V and 6 bases from J, with 8 bases in between. CDR1 and CDR2 from the germline V gene are PRHDT and FYEKMQ (reference sequence). As DNA, the CDR3 is TGTGCCAGCAGCTTAAGAGCGGCCAATGAGCAGTTCTTC. This translates into CASSLRAANEQFF.

The chain recombines TRBV4-1 with TRBJ1-2; TRBD1 aligns across 8 bases. Germline CDR1 is MGHRA and CDR2 is YSYEKL. V shed 3 bases, J shed 6 bases, and the junction held 6 bases outside the gene matches. The CDR3 length is 14 residues. The CDR3 loop reads CASSHLTGVDGYTF. The CDR3 nucleotides read TGCGCCAGCAGCCACTTGACAGGGGTCGATGGCTACACCTTC.

This sequence joins TRBV4-2 and TRBJ2-2; 12 nucleotides align to TRBD2. From germline, CDR1 is LGHNA and CDR2 YNFKEQ. The length of the CDR3 is 17 residues. J was trimmed by 6 bases and V by 0 bases; bases with no gene match: 5. CDR3 DNA sequence: TGTGCCAGCAGCCAAGATCAGGCTAGCGGGGGGGCCGGGGAGCTGTTTTTT. Its protein product is CASSQDQASGGAGELFF.

The chain joins TRBV29-1 to TRBJ2-2; D ambiguous. This CDR3 contains 13 residues. The V gene lost 3 bases and the J gene lost 6 bases, with 11 bases spanning the gap. CDR1 SQVTM and CDR2 ANQGSEA come from the germline V gene. The CDR3: CSVDHKSSGELFF. For the CDR3, the DNA is TGCAGCGTTGATCACAAGTCGTCCGGGGAGCTGTTTTTT.

V is TRBV27 and J is TRBJ2-7, with D maybe TRBD1 (5 bases). Between the trimmed V and J ends, which lost 5 bases and 3 bases, there was a span of 14 bases. The germline CDR1 and CDR2 sequences are MNHEY and SMNVEV (reference sequence). The CDR3 is made up of 14 amino acids. The CDR3 DNA reads TGTGCCAGCAGTCTACAGGTTTACAACTACGAGCAGTACTTC. Translation gives CASSLQVYNYEQYF.

The gene calls are TRBV6-4 and TRBJ2-6; D might be TRBD1 (5 bases). V was cut by 4 bases and J by 0 bases, with 10 bases left in between. The CDR3 extends over 16 amino acids. The V gene's germline CDR1 is MRHNA and CDR2 SNTAGT. Here the CDR3 reads CASSALGDSGANVLTF. DNA for the CDR3: TGTGCCAGCAGTGCTCTAGGGGACTCTGGGGCCAACGTCCTGACTTTC.

This clone was seen just once. The chain couples TRBV27 to TRBJ2-1; no reliable D call. The ends were cut back, 5 bases at V and 0 bases at J, with 14 bases in the middle. CDR3 size: 16 residues. The germline V gene has CDR1 MNHEY and CDR2 SMNVEV (reference sequence). CDR3 sequence (DNA): TGTGCCAGCAGTAGCTCCTCAGCGAGCTCCTACAATGAGCAGTTCTTC. Amino acids: CASSSSSASSYNEQFF.

The chain joins TRBV19 to TRBJ2-1; 10 nucleotides agree with TRBD1. Germline CDR1 reads LNHDA; CDR2 reads SQIVND (reference sequence). The trim removed 6 bases at V and 9 bases at J, leaving 8 bases unmatched. The CDR3 has 14 amino acids. The CDR3: CASSILTGGGEQFF. The CDR3 bases are TGTGCCAGTAGCATACTGACAGGGGGCGGTGAGCAGTTCTTC.

This chain uses TRBV27 with TRBJ1-3; possibly TRBD1 for D (5 bases). There are 14 residues in the CDR3. Germline lookup yields CDR1 MNHEY and CDR2 SMNVEV (reference sequence). V lost 5 bases and J 2 bases, leaving 10 bases between the germline ends. This CDR3 is CASSVGGTGNTIYF. Written as DNA, the CDR3 is TGTGCCAGCAGTGTGGGGGGAACTGGAAACACCATATATTTT.

The J gene is TRBJ1-5, the V gene TRBV7-8; D is uncertain. With 3 bases removed from V and 7 bases from J, the gap between germline ends came to 10 bases. Germline V lookup: CDR1 SGHVS, CDR2 FQNEAQ. This CDR3 is 13 amino acids long. CDR3 sequence reads: CASSFAEGQPQHF. CDR3 DNA: TGTGCCAGCAGCTTCGCGGAGGGCCAGCCCCAGCATTTT.

This chain connects TRBV5-5 to TRBJ2-3; 12 bases map to TRBD2. The CDR3 is 16 amino acids. Germline V lookup: CDR1 SGHKS, CDR2 YYEKEE (reference sequence). The V segment lost 4 bases and the J segment 4 bases; nucleotides outside the gene matches: 7. CDR3 nucleotide sequence: TGTGCCAGCAGCCCGGGCCTAGCGGGGGGGCCAGATACGCAGTATTTT. This encodes CASSPGLAGGPDTQYF.

This clone was counted once. The gene calls are TRBV28 and TRBJ2-5, with 11 bases fitting TRBD2. From germline, CDR1 is MDHEN and CDR2 SYDVKM. V lost 3 bases, J lost 5 bases, and 11 bases stayed unmatched. This CDR3 is 17 amino acids long. CDR3 region: CASSLRTSGGPGETQYF. For the CDR3, the DNA is TGTGCCAGCAGTTTGAGAACTAGCGGGGGCCCAGGGGAGACCCAGTACTTC.

This chain links TRBV11-2 with TRBJ2-5, with D possibly TRBD2 on 7 matching bases. The germline V gene encodes CDR1 SGHAT and CDR2 FQNNGV. Between the trimmed V and J ends, which lost 5 bases and 1 base, there was a span of 17 bases. The CDR3 is 16 residues long. DNA of the CDR3: TGTGCCAGCAGCGCCCCTCTAGCGGACAGCCAAGAGACCCAGTACTTC. This translates into CASSAPLADSQETQYF. Supplemented by reference TRBV11-2 and TRBJ2-5, the full variable domain reads EAGVAQSPRYKIIEKRQSVAFWCNPISGHATLYWYQQILGQGPKLLIQFQNNGVVDDSQLPKDRFSAERLKGVDSTLKIQPAKLEDSAVYLCASSAPLADSQETQYFGPGTRLLVL.

The chain has TRBV14 and TRBJ1-2; 10 nucleotides line up with TRBD1. The CDR3 is 17 amino acids. After removal of 1 base from V and 3 bases from J, the junction contained 8 bases not matched to a gene. Germline lookup yields CDR1 SGHDN and CDR2 FVKESK. The CDR3 reads CASSQVFGTGDDYGYTF. The CDR3 DNA reads TGTGCCAGCAGCCAAGTTTTCGGGACAGGGGATGACTATGGCTACACCTTC.

This sequence joins TRBV6-6 and TRBJ2-5; 9 bases agree with TRBD2. Germline V gives CDR1 MNHNY, CDR2 SVGAGI (reference sequence). The junction had 11 bases not matched to a gene; V was cut back by 6 bases and J by 3 bases. CDR3 length: 16 residues. In DNA form, the CDR3 reads TGTGCCAGCAGATTGTGGGCTAGCGGGGAAGAAGAGACCCAGTACTTC. This codes for CASRLWASGEEETQYF.

This rearrangement joins TRBV7-8 to TRBJ2-1; 8 positions match TRBD1. Germline trimming cut 5 bases from V and 3 bases from J; bases unmatched to any gene: 6. The germline V gene has CDR1 SGHVS and CDR2 FQNEAQ. The CDR3 extends over 15 amino acids. The CDR3 nucleotides read TGTGCCAGCAGCCCGAGGACAGGGAGCTACAATGAGCAGTTCTTC. The encoded protein is CASSPRTGSYNEQFF.

The CDR3 is CASTNGQGWTEAFF. The CDR3 DNA reads TGTGCCAGCACCAATGGTCAGGGCTGGACTGAAGCTTTCTTT. The chain employs TRBV27 and TRBJ1-1, with D possibly being TRBD1 (5 bases). This CDR3 is built from 14 residues. Trimming took off 7 bases at V and 5 bases at J, with 17 bases between the two ends. Germline CDR1 and CDR2: MNHEY and SMNVEV (reference sequence).

This rearrangement joins TRBV18 to TRBJ1-2; D gene unclear. CDR1 and CDR2 from the germline V gene are KGHSH and LQKENI. CDR3 length: 14 residues. V lost 5 bases and J lost 2, with 12 bases in between. The CDR3 sequence: CASSSEEVNYGYTF. The CDR3 DNA reads TGTGCCAGCTCATCCGAGGAGGTCAACTATGGCTACACCTTC.

V is TRBV4-2 and J is TRBJ1-4; D is perhaps TRBD1 (6 bases). V was shortened by 2 bases and J by 0 bases, with 10 bases between the two germline ends. CDR3 length equals 16 residues. Germline CDR1 is LGHNA and CDR2 is YNFKEQ. CDR3 loop: CASSQRHRATNEKLFF. The CDR3 DNA reads as TGTGCCAGCAGCCAACGCCACAGGGCAACTAATGAAAAACTGTTTTTT.

The rearrangement uses TRBV30 and TRBJ1-5, with D possibly TRBD1 on 6 matching bases. The V gene lost 3 bases and the J gene lost 0 bases, with 12 bases spanning the gap. Germline CDR1 GTSNPN, CDR2 SVGIG (reference sequence). This CDR3 spans 15 amino acids. In nucleotides, the CDR3 is TGTGCCTGGAGCGAGGGACATCTTAGCAATCAGCCCCAGCATTTT. Protein product: CAWSEGHLSNQPQHF.

In this sample, this clone turned up once. The CDR3 protein is CATSRDSLGPRGGLFF. The CDR3 bases are TGTGCCACCAGCAGAGATTCCCTTGGGCCCCGAGGAGGGCTGTTTTTT. This chain connects TRBV15 to TRBJ1-4, with D unresolved. V was clipped by 0 bases and J by 14 bases, with 22 bases between them. The length of the CDR3 is 16 residues. CDR1 and CDR2 from the germline V gene are LNHNV and YYDKDF (reference sequence).

The chain has TRBV7-9 and TRBJ2-3, with D uncertain. The CDR3 runs 12 residues. Germline V gene lookup returns CDR1 SEHNR and CDR2 FQNEAQ (reference sequence). V lost 4 bases and J lost 6, with 8 bases in between. CDR3 protein: CASSSTSDTQYF. The CDR3 nucleotides read TGTGCCAGCAGCTCTACCTCCGATACGCAGTATTTT. Variable domain in full (rest from reference TRBV7-9 and TRBJ2-3): DTGVSQNPRHKITKRGQNVTFRCDPISEHNRLYWYRQTLGQGPEFLTYFQNEAQLEKSRLLSDRFSAERPKGSFSTLEIQRTEQGDSAMYLCASSSTSDTQYFGPGTRLTVL.

This chain uses TRBV6-1 with TRBJ2-7; the D gene is possibly TRBD2 (5 bases). V lost 2 bases and J lost 4, with 18 bases in between. Germline loops: CDR1 MNHNS, CDR2 SASEGT. This CDR3 has 16 amino acids. The DNA of the CDR3 is TGTGCCAGCAGTGAATACGGAGAGGGTAGGAAGTACGAGCAGTACTTC. Translated, it gives CASSEYGEGRKYEQYF.

This chain connects TRBV5-6 to TRBJ1-2; D is unresolved. V was shortened by 1 base and J by 7 bases, with 17 bases between the two germline ends. In germline, CDR1 is SGHDT, CDR2 YYEEEE. The CDR3 sequence is 15 residues long. This chain's CDR3 is CASSLRMGGMLGYTF. In DNA form, the CDR3 reads TGTGCCAGCAGCTTGCGAATGGGAGGGATGCTTGGCTACACCTTC.

The chain links TRBV4-1 to TRBJ2-3; 11 bases line up with TRBD2. Germline lookup yields CDR1 MGHRA and CDR2 YSYEKL. This CDR3 is built from 17 residues. V shed 5 bases and J 0 bases; nucleotides not matched to a gene: 7. The CDR3 reads CASSSLAGGFSTDTQYF. The DNA for the CDR3 is TGCGCCAGCAGCTCCCTAGCGGGGGGTTTTAGCACAGATACGCAGTATTTT.